Listed below are T cell receptor beta chains from one sample, sequenced in a study of OX40 agonist ivuxolimab in advanced cancers. Sequencing used immunoSEQ multiplex PCR; TCRdb keeps in-frame clones, though not all of them. The sample has 62,000 or so clones; around four fifths are singletons. The sequencing used CD4+ or CD8+ T cells sorted from blood, collected in a trial of the OX40 agonist ivuxolimab. Receptors originate from an adult with an advanced solid tumor such as melanoma, head and neck, liver or kidney cancer. Both conserved end residues are part of each CDR3. A D gene is named only where the DNA matches it firmly. The size entry is marked missing in some rows and otherwise reads once, few, many or a size class.

abundance: -; v_gene: TRBV4-3; j_gene: TRBJ2-7; d_gene: TRBD2; CDR3aa: CASSQEAGGSYEQYF; CDR3nt: TGCGCCAGCAGCCAAGAGGCGGGGGGGAGTTACGAGCAGTACTTC
abundance: -; v_gene: TRBV28; j_gene: TRBJ2-1; d_gene: TRBD2; CDR3aa: CASSSTSWTSGNEQFF; CDR3nt: TGTGCCAGCAGTTCCACGTCGTGGACTAGCGGCAATGAGCAGTTCTTC
abundance: -; v_gene: TRBV19; j_gene: TRBJ2-5; d_gene: TRBD1; CDR3aa: CASNRGQETQYF; CDR3nt: TGTGCCAGCAACAGGGGGCAAGAGACCCAGTACTTC
abundance: -; v_gene: TRBV7-6; j_gene: TRBJ2-1; d_gene: -; CDR3aa: CASSLSRSGYYEEQFF; CDR3nt: TGTGCCAGCAGCTTATCGCGAAGCGGTTATTACGAGGAGCAGTTCTTC
abundance: few; v_gene: TRBV11-3; j_gene: TRBJ1-1; d_gene: TRBD1; CDR3aa: CASSYRGETFF; CDR3nt: TGTGCCAGCAGCTACAGGGGTGAGACTTTCTTT
abundance: -; v_gene: TRBV4-3; j_gene: TRBJ2-5; d_gene: -; CDR3aa: CASSQDLGMRTQYF; CDR3nt: TGCGCCAGCAGCCAAGACCTGGGGATGAGGACCCAGTACTTC
abundance: -; v_gene: TRBV6-1; j_gene: TRBJ1-1; d_gene: -; CDR3aa: CASSDSGAPEAFF; CDR3nt: TGTGCCAGCAGTGATTCAGGGGCCCCTGAAGCTTTCTTT
abundance: -; v_gene: TRBV9; j_gene: TRBJ2-2; d_gene: -; CDR3aa: CASSPYLSGELFF; CDR3nt: TGTGCCAGCAGCCCCTATTTGTCCGGGGAGCTGTTTTTT
abundance: -; v_gene: TRBV4-1; j_gene: TRBJ1-6; d_gene: -; CDR3aa: CASSQEVRGMWDNSPLHF; CDR3nt: TGCGCCAGCAGCCAAGAGGTCCGAGGGATGTGGGACAATTCACCCCTCCACTTT
abundance: -; v_gene: TRBV11-3; j_gene: TRBJ1-1; d_gene: TRBD1; CDR3aa: CASSTGTGYTEAFF; CDR3nt: TGTGCCAGCAGCACCGGGACAGGGTACACTGAAGCTTTCTTT
abundance: -; v_gene: TRBV5-5; j_gene: TRBJ1-4; d_gene: -; CDR3aa: CASSRTDNEKLFF; CDR3nt: TGTGCCAGCAGTAGGACGGATAATGAAAAACTGTTTTTT
abundance: -; v_gene: TRBV14; j_gene: TRBJ1-2; d_gene: -; CDR3aa: CASSPGFYGYTF; CDR3nt: TGTGCCAGCAGCCCAGGGTTCTATGGCTACACCTTC
abundance: -; v_gene: TRBV18; j_gene: TRBJ1-1; d_gene: -; CDR3aa: CASSPNKVDLTEAFF; CDR3nt: TGTGCCAGCTCACCAAACAAGGTAGATCTCACTGAAGCTTTCTTT
abundance: -; v_gene: TRBV2; j_gene: TRBJ2-2; d_gene: -; CDR3aa: CASSGHKANTGELFF; CDR3nt: TGTGCCAGCAGTGGTCACAAGGCGAACACCGGGGAGCTGTTTTTT
abundance: -; v_gene: TRBV5-1; j_gene: TRBJ2-3; d_gene: -; CDR3aa: CASSLEVGDTQYF; CDR3nt: TGCGCCAGCAGCTTGGAGGTGGGAGATACGCAGTATTTT
abundance: -; v_gene: TRBV18; j_gene: TRBJ1-1; d_gene: -; CDR3aa: CASSPSSRMTEAFF; CDR3nt: TGTGCCAGCTCACCATCGTCCAGGATGACTGAAGCTTTCTTT
abundance: -; v_gene: TRBV5-4; j_gene: TRBJ2-2; d_gene: -; CDR3aa: CASTWTGANTGELFF; CDR3nt: TGTGCCAGCACCTGGACTGGAGCGAACACCGGGGAGCTGTTTTTT
abundance: -; v_gene: TRBV6-5; j_gene: TRBJ1-1; d_gene: TRBD1; CDR3aa: CASSWGQGLEAFF; CDR3nt: TGTGCCAGCAGTTGGGGACAGGGACTAGAAGCTTTCTTT
abundance: -; v_gene: TRBV27; j_gene: TRBJ1-5; d_gene: -; CDR3aa: CASSPGGSNQPQHF; CDR3nt: TGTGCCAGCAGTCCCGGAGGGAGCAATCAGCCCCAGCATTTT
abundance: -; v_gene: TRBV30; j_gene: TRBJ1-1; d_gene: -; CDR3aa: CAWSLERRTEAFF; CDR3nt: TGTGCCTGGAGTTTGGAGAGAAGGACTGAAGCTTTCTTT
abundance: -; v_gene: TRBV29-1; j_gene: TRBJ2-3; d_gene: -; CDR3aa: CSVYGPADTQYF; CDR3nt: TGCAGCGTTTACGGGCCGGCGGATACGCAGTATTTT
abundance: once; v_gene: TRBV5-1; j_gene: TRBJ1-1; d_gene: -; CDR3aa: CASSSQRGPTEAFF; CDR3nt: TGCGCCAGCAGCTCGCAAAGGGGACCAACTGAAGCTTTCTTT
abundance: once; v_gene: TRBV7-9; j_gene: TRBJ2-3; d_gene: -; CDR3aa: CASTIQGGTDTQYF; CDR3nt: TGTGCCAGCACCATCCAGGGCGGCACAGATACGCAGTATTTT
abundance: -; v_gene: TRBV5-1; j_gene: TRBJ1-3; d_gene: -; CDR3aa: CASSPSYTSGNTIYF; CDR3nt: TGCGCCAGCAGCCCTTCTTACACCTCTGGAAACACCATATATTTT
abundance: -; v_gene: TRBV6-5; j_gene: TRBJ2-6; d_gene: -; CDR3aa: CASSYYGGDGANVLTF; CDR3nt: TGTGCCAGCAGTTACTATGGTGGAGATGGGGCCAACGTCCTGACTTTC
abundance: -; v_gene: TRBV5-1; j_gene: TRBJ2-2; d_gene: -; CDR3aa: CASSLNTIGTGELFF; CDR3nt: TGCGCCAGCAGCCTCAACACTATAGGGACCGGGGAGCTGTTTTTT
abundance: -; v_gene: TRBV2; j_gene: TRBJ2-5; d_gene: -; CDR3aa: CASSVRLAEETQYF; CDR3nt: TGTGCCAGCAGTGTCCGGTTAGCGGAAGAGACCCAGTACTTC
abundance: -; v_gene: TRBV28; j_gene: TRBJ1-5; d_gene: -; CDR3aa: CASSPVPDGDQPQHF; CDR3nt: TGTGCCAGCAGTCCTGTTCCGGACGGGGATCAGCCCCAGCATTTT
abundance: once; v_gene: TRBV7-8; j_gene: TRBJ1-1; d_gene: TRBD1; CDR3aa: CASSLQGFTEAFF; CDR3nt: TGTGCCAGCAGTTTACAGGGGTTCACTGAAGCTTTCTTT
abundance: -; v_gene: TRBV21-1; j_gene: TRBJ1-1; d_gene: -; CDR3aa: CASSKVAGNTEAFF; CDR3nt: TGTGCCAGCAGCAAAGTCGCAGGTAACACTGAAGCTTTCTTT
abundance: -; v_gene: TRBV6-5; j_gene: TRBJ1-2; d_gene: -; CDR3aa: CASSYGSGTDYGYTF; CDR3nt: TGTGCCAGCAGTTACGGTTCCGGGACTGATTATGGCTACACCTTC